Below, 16 T cell receptor beta chains from the same sample are listed, as sequenced in a study of cytomegalovirus exposure and HLA in healthy donors. The PCR used 60 Vbeta and 13 Jbeta primers. The protocol was immunoSEQ multiplex PCR, while the TCRdb copy is restricted to in-frame clones and leaves out a portion. The repertoire holds 60,000 to 75,000 clones, with about 74% as singletons. Sequencing was done on a sample of PBMCs. The receptors were sampled from a woman aged 60 to 75 in good health and CMV-seropositive.

Only a few counts were recorded for this clone. The chain couples TRBV20-1 to TRBJ2-1; no clear D gene. CDR1 and CDR2 (germline): DFQATT, SNEGSKA (reference sequence). This CDR3 region has 11 residues. The V end lost 4 bases, the J end lost 10 bases, and 11 bases lay between the germline ends. Here the CDR3 DNA reads TGCAGTGCTAAACGACTTATGGAGCAGTTCTTC. Protein sequence: CSAKRLMEQFF.

The V call is TRBV4-1, the J call TRBJ2-1; 13 bases fit TRBD2. This CDR3 has 15 residues. J lost 9 bases, V lost 8 bases, and 10 bases had no gene match. CDR1 MGHRA and CDR2 YSYEKL come from the germline V gene. CDR3 DNA: TGCGCCAGCGCCTTGCCGGGACTAGCGGGGACTGAGCAGTTCTTC. This codes for CASALPGLAGTEQFF.

V usage is TRBV2 and J usage is TRBJ2-1; 8 bases agree with TRBD1. This CDR3 is 13 amino acids long. Unmatched junction bases numbered 3, after V lost 7 bases and J lost 4 bases. The germline CDR1 and CDR2 sequences are SNHLY and FYNNEI. The CDR3 loop reads CASKGQGYNEQFF. The CDR3 DNA reads as TGTGCCAGCAAAGGACAGGGATACAATGAGCAGTTCTTC.

The rearrangement joins TRBV5-1 to TRBJ1-4; D is undetermined. Trimming left V 3 bases short and J 3 bases short, with 12 bases between. CDR3 length equals 15 residues. CDR1 SGHRS and CDR2 YFSETQ come from the germline V gene. CDR3 loop: CASSSEGSANEKLFF. Here the CDR3 DNA reads TGCGCCAGCAGCTCTGAGGGATCGGCTAATGAAAAACTGTTTTTT.

This chain joins TRBV30 and TRBJ1-1, with TRBD1 as a possible D gene (6 bases). Germline-derived CDR1 and CDR2 are GTSNPN and SVGIG (reference sequence). Trimming took off 0 bases at V and 1 base at J, with 9 bases between the two ends. The CDR3 covers 14 residues. The CDR3 sequence is CAWSVTGRNTEAFF. The CDR3 DNA reads TGTGCCTGGAGTGTTACAGGGAGGAACACTGAAGCTTTCTTT.

This sequence joins TRBV30 and TRBJ2-7; TRBD1 agrees at 8 bases. This CDR3 contains 15 residues. CDR1 GTSNPN and CDR2 SVGIG come from the germline V gene (reference sequence). Unmatched junction bases numbered 7, after V lost 0 bases and J lost 3 bases. The CDR3 DNA reads as TGTGCCTGGAGTGTACCGGGACAGGTACACTACGAGCAGTACTTC. This translates into CAWSVPGQVHYEQYF. Supplemented by reference TRBV30 and TRBJ2-7, the full variable domain reads SQTIHQWPATLVQPVGSPLSLECTVEGTSNPNLYWYRQAAGRGLQLLFYSVGIGQISSEVPQNLSASRPQDRQFILSSKKLLLSDSGFYLCAWSVPGQVHYEQYFGPGTRLTVT.

For the CDR3, the DNA is TGTGCCAGCCGTGTAGAGACAGGGGTTGGTTCACCCCTCCACTTT. Amino acid sequence: CASRVETGVGSPLHF. The chain uses TRBV2 and TRBJ1-6; TRBD1 aligns across 8 bases. The germline CDR1 and CDR2 sequences are SNHLY and FYNNEI. The V segment lost 8 bases and the J segment 9 bases; nucleotides outside the gene matches: 12. The CDR3 is 15 residues long.

This clone was seen more than once but under ten times. The rearrangement links TRBV29-1 to TRBJ1-2; 7 nucleotides match TRBD1. V shed 7 bases and J 2 bases; nucleotides not matched to a gene: 1. The length of the CDR3 is 11 residues. Germline V gene lookup returns CDR1 SQVTM and CDR2 ANQGSEA. The CDR3 bases are TGCAGCGGGGGACAGAACTATGGCTACACCTTC. Amino acids: CSGGQNYGYTF.

The rearrangement joins TRBV18 to TRBJ2-2; no clear D gene. V gave up 3 bases and J gave up 5 bases, with 10 bases separating them. The CDR3 loop spans 14 amino acids. The germline CDR1 and CDR2 sequences are KGHSH and LQKENI. The chain's CDR3 is CASSPFSLTGELFF. DNA for the CDR3: TGTGCCAGCTCACCGTTTAGTCTGACCGGGGAGCTGTTTTTT.

The chain uses TRBV18 and TRBJ2-1, with 8 bases aligning to TRBD1. The CDR3 has 14 amino acids. After removal of 4 bases from V and 6 bases from J, the junction contained 5 bases not matched to a gene. Germline assignment: CDR1 KGHSH and CDR2 LQKENI. CDR3 residues: CASSLTDRVNEQFF. The CDR3 DNA is TGTGCCAGCTCACTTACGGACAGGGTCAATGAGCAGTTCTTC.

The genes are TRBV4-2 and TRBJ1-6; a possible D gene is TRBD1 (5 bases). From germline, CDR1 is LGHNA and CDR2 YNFKEQ. V was clipped by 0 bases and J by 5 bases, with 8 bases between them. The CDR3 spans 15 residues. CDR3 in amino acids: CASSQDRGDNSPLHF. The CDR3, as DNA: TGTGCCAGCAGCCAAGATCGGGGGGATAATTCACCCCTCCACTTT.

The chain has TRBV2 and TRBJ2-5; a possible D gene is TRBD1 (6 bases). Trimming took off 8 bases at V and 5 bases at J, with 15 bases between the two ends. The CDR3 contains 13 residues. From germline, CDR1 is SNHLY and CDR2 FYNNEI. As DNA, the CDR3 is TGTGCCAGCGGGCCCAGGGGCGGGGAGACCCAGTACTTC. Its protein product is CASGPRGGETQYF.

This clone showed up just once. The V and J genes are TRBV5-1 and TRBJ1-6; no firm D call. Trimming pared 1 base from V and 7 bases from J, leaving 9 bases between. The CDR3 is made up of 14 amino acids. Per germline, CDR1 SGHRS and CDR2 YFSETQ. CDR3 sequence reads: CASSLRSTNSPLHF. CDR3 bases: TGCGCCAGCAGCTTGCGTTCTACCAATTCACCCCTCCACTTT. Looking up the rest from reference TRBV5-1 and TRBJ1-6 gives the full variable domain: KAGVTQTPRYLIKTRGQQVTLSCSPISGHRSVSWYQQTPGQGLQFLFEYFSETQRNKGNFPGRFSGRQFSNSRSEMNVSTLELGDSALYLCASSLRSTNSPLHFGNGTRLTVT.

The genes are TRBV7-3 and TRBJ2-3, with TRBD1 as a possible D gene (5 bases). Germline V CDR1 and CDR2: SGHTA, FQGTGA. V lost 5 bases to trimming and J lost 6 bases, with 9 bases between them. The CDR3 is 12 residues long. CDR3: CASSQGADTQYF. In nucleotides, the CDR3 is TGTGCCAGCAGCCAAGGGGCTGATACGCAGTATTTT.

The chain links TRBV29-1 to TRBJ1-4; D may be TRBD1 (5 bases). Trimming removed 3 bases from V and 8 bases from J, with 10 bases in between. This CDR3 has 12 residues. Germline V gives CDR1 SQVTM, CDR2 ANQGSEA. Written as DNA, the CDR3 is TGCAGCGTTGAGGAGGGGCACGAAAAACTGTTTTTT. The encoded protein is CSVEEGHEKLFF.

This clone was counted ten times or more. The chain combines TRBV18 with TRBJ1-3, with 8 nucleotides matching TRBD1. With V trimmed by 3 bases and J by 0 bases, 1 base remained unmatched. CDR1 and CDR2 (germline): KGHSH, LQKENI. There are 15 residues in the CDR3. The CDR3 loop is CASSPGQASGNTIYF. CDR3 nucleotides: TGTGCCAGCTCACCGGGACAGGCCTCTGGAAACACCATATATTTT.